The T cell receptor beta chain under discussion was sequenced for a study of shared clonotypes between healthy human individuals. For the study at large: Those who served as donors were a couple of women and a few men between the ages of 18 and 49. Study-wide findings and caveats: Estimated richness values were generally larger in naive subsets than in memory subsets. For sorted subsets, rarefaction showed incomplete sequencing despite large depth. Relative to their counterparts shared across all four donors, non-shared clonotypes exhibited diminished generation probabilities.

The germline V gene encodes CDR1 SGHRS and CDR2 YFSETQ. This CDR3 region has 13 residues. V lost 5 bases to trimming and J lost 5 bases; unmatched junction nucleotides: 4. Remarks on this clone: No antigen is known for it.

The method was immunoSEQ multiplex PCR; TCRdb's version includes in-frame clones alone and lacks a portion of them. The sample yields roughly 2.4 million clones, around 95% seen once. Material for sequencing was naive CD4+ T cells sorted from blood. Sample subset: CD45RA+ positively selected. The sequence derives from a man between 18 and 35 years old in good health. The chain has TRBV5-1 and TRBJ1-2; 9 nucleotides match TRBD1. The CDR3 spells CASSWDRDYGYTF. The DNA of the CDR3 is TGCGCCAGCAGTTGGGACAGGGATTATGGCTACACCTTC.